This passage covers 27 T cell receptor beta chains from one sample sequenced in a study of T cell repertoires in cytomegalovirus infection. TCRdb ran MiXCR on the reads and lists one entry per CDR3 protein. The sample consists of hundreds of thousands of distinct CDR3 sequences, about a tenth of them appearing once. The sample taken for sequencing was PBMCs. Receptors were obtained from a human donor in good health (CMV status not recorded). Some clones in this sample may be carry-over from other donors' samples.

This clonotype was counted ten times or more. The gene calls are TRBV29-1 and TRBJ1-5; D uncertain. CDR3 length: 19 amino acids. CDR1 is SQVTM, CDR2 ANQGSEA, per germline. The CDR3 sequence is CRDRCLPDVRDRSNQPQHF. The CDR3 bases are TGCAGAGATAGGTGTTTGCCGGACGTCAGAGATCGAAGCAATCAGCCCCAGCATTTT.

This chain uses TRBV2 with TRBJ2-2, with 9 bases matching TRBD2. Trimming took 7 bases from V and 6 from J; bases not matched to a gene: 6. The germline CDR1 and CDR2 sequences are SNHLY and FYNNEI. There are 14 residues in the CDR3. CDR3 DNA: TGTGCCAGCACGGCGGGGGGGCAGGCCGGGGAGCTGTTTTTT. It is translated as CASTAGGQAGELFF.

This clonotype was observed at least ten times. The chain uses TRBV5-1 and TRBJ1-4; no definite D call. The germline V gene encodes CDR1 SGHRS and CDR2 YFSETQ. The CDR3 has 17 amino acids. With 8 bases removed from V and 0 bases from J, the gap between germline ends came to 20 bases. Written as DNA, the CDR3 is TGCGCCAGTAGAAATGGGTTTTCAACTTCAACTAATGAAAAACTGTTTTTT. It specifies CASRNGFSTSTNEKLFF.

This clonotype was counted ten times or more. The chain recombines TRBV19 with TRBJ2-5; D tentatively reads TRBD1 or TRBD2 (5 bases each). The length of the CDR3 is 15 residues. V was trimmed by 3 bases and J by 2 bases, leaving 13 bases between them. From germline, CDR1 is LNHDA and CDR2 SQIVND (reference sequence). CDR3 nucleotides: TGTGCCAGTAGTATGGGGGATACAGAACAAGAGACCCAGTACTTC. Translation: CASSMGDTEQETQYF.

This clonotype was observed at least ten times. This chain connects TRBV28 to TRBJ2-7, with TRBD1 matching over 9 bases. V shed 4 bases and J 3 bases; nucleotides not matched to a gene: 4. CDR1 and CDR2 (germline): MDHEN, SYDVKM. The CDR3 contains 14 residues. CDR3 in DNA: TGTGCCAGCAGTTCACCGGGACAGGGCTACGAGCAGTACGTC. Translating gives CASSSPGQGYEQYV.

The sample holds many counts of this clonotype. The chain joins TRBV2 to TRBJ1-1; a possible D gene is TRBD1 (5 bases). Trimming left V 6 bases short and J 11 bases short, with 16 bases between. Germline V gene sequence: CDR1 SNHLY, CDR2 FYNNEI. The CDR3 totals 12 residues. CDR3 DNA sequence: TGTGCCAGCAGGGCTTGGGACGTACGGGCTTTCTTT. This gives the protein CASRAWDVRAFF.

This clonotype has a count of ten or more. The CDR3: CASRETGGNTF. The DNA for the CDR3 is TGTGCCAGCAGGGAGACAGGGGGGAACACCTTC. This chain links TRBV28 with TRBJ1-2; 9 bases fit TRBD1. Germline CDR1 is MDHEN and CDR2 is SYDVKM. This CDR3 is 11 amino acids long. V was pared by 6 bases and J by 12 bases, with 5 bases of the junction left unmatched.

This clonotype was counted at least ten times. The chain recombines TRBV7-9 with TRBJ2-5, with a possible D match to TRBD1 (6 bases). Germline CDR1 is SEHNR and CDR2 is FQNEAQ (reference sequence). This CDR3 comprises 16 residues. Trimming cost V 5 bases and J 1 base, with 17 bases left between them. The CDR3 DNA is TGTGCCAGCAGCCCGCTGGACTCAGGGGCCCAAGAGACCCAGTACTTC. It encodes CASSPLDSGAQETQYF. Full variable domain (rest looked up from reference TRBV7-9 and TRBJ2-5): DTGVSQNPRHKITKRGQNVTFRCDPISEHNRLYWYRQTLGQGPEFLTYFQNEAQLEKSRLLSDRFSAERPKGSFSTLEIQRTEQGDSAMYLCASSPLDSGAQETQYFGPGTRLLVL.

Many counts were recorded for this clonotype. The rearrangement joins TRBV7-9 to TRBJ1-4; tentative D call: TRBD1 (5 bases). Germline V CDR1 and CDR2: SEHNR, FQNEAQ (reference sequence). The V end was cut by 5 bases, the J end by 7 bases, with 14 bases between. This CDR3 is 14 amino acids long. The chain's CDR3 is CASSPDGGGEKLFF. CDR3 nucleotide sequence: TGTGCCAGCAGCCCCGATGGGGGGGGTGAAAAACTGTTTTTT.

This clonotype was found many times. This rearrangement joins TRBV7-2 to TRBJ2-3, with 15 bases that match TRBD2. The CDR3 length is 17 residues. From germline, CDR1 is SGHTA and CDR2 FQGNSA. The V segment lost 2 bases and the J segment 6 bases; nucleotides outside the gene matches: 6. CDR3 coding DNA: TGTGCCAGCAGCTTAAGGACTAGCGGGGGGGCGAGGGATACGCAGTATTTT. It codes for CASSLRTSGGARDTQYF. The variable domain in full, completed from reference TRBV7-2 and TRBJ2-3, reads GAGVSQSPSNKVTEKGKDVELRCDPISGHTALYWYRQSLGQGLEFLIYFQGNSAPDKSGLPSDRFSAERTGGSVSTLTIQRTQQEDSAVYLCASSLRTSGGARDTQYFGPGTRLTVL.

This clonotype occurred many times. This rearrangement joins TRBV15 to TRBJ2-7; a weak D match, TRBD1 (6 bases). The CDR3 totals 15 residues. With 3 bases removed from V and 5 bases from J, the gap between germline ends came to 17 bases. CDR1 and CDR2 from the germline V gene are LNHNV and YYDKDF (reference sequence). CDR3 nucleotide sequence: TGTGCCACCAGCAGGGCAACGGGACATGGAAACGAGCAGTACTTC. Translating gives CATSRATGHGNEQYF.

This clonotype was seen at least ten times. The chain couples TRBV6-5 to TRBJ2-1; 8 bases are shared with TRBD1. This CDR3 comprises 15 residues. CDR1 and CDR2 (germline): MNHEY, SVGAGI. J was trimmed by 8 bases and V by 3 bases; bases with no gene match: 9. CDR3: CASSYSGGAEYEQFF. The CDR3 nucleotides read TGTGCCAGCAGTTATTCAGGGGGCGCAGAATATGAGCAGTTCTTC.

The table lists this clonotype with many counts. The gene calls are TRBV7-3 and TRBJ1-1; D remains unclear. Germline lookup yields CDR1 SGHTA and CDR2 FQGTGA. Deletions cut 3 bases from V and 0 bases from J, with 5 bases between. CDR3 length equals 13 residues. The chain's CDR3 is CASSLMMNTEAFF. CDR3 sequence (DNA): TGTGCCAGCAGCTTGATGATGAACACTGAAGCTTTCTTT.

The V and J genes are TRBV18 and TRBJ1-5; 8 nucleotides match TRBD1. Germline trimming cut 2 bases from V and 5 bases from J; bases unmatched to any gene: 5. This CDR3 region has 15 residues. Germline V gene sequence: CDR1 KGHSH, CDR2 LQKENI. For the CDR3, the DNA is TGTGCCAGCTCACCAAACAGGGGGTCGGATCAGCCCCAGCATTTT. Translating gives CASSPNRGSDQPQHF.

The chain carries TRBV13 and TRBJ1-1; no definite D call. The CDR3 covers 11 residues. The ends were cut back, 5 bases at V and 7 bases at J, with 8 bases in the middle. From germline, CDR1 is PRHDT and CDR2 FYEKMQ (reference sequence). The CDR3 sequence is CASSPASEAFF. The DNA for the CDR3 is TGTGCCAGCAGCCCAGCCAGTGAAGCTTTCTTT.

This clonotype showed up many times. The CDR3 sequence is CASSLSYIGQGNTGELFF. CDR3 DNA sequence: TGTGCCAGCAGTTTATCTTATATCGGACAGGGCAACACCGGGGAGCTGTTTTTT. This sequence joins TRBV12-3 or TRBV12-4 and TRBJ2-2; 8 positions match TRBD1. The CDR3 spans 18 residues. The V gene end was trimmed by 2 bases and the J gene end by 2 bases; junction bases not matched to a gene: 10.

The rearrangement links TRBV27 to TRBJ2-1; 11 nucleotides align to TRBD1. Germline values: CDR1 MNHEY, CDR2 SMNVEV (reference sequence). The CDR3 is made up of 17 amino acids. V was pared by 3 bases and J by 9 bases, with 13 bases of the junction left unmatched. The CDR3 region is CASSLAPRGQGAIEQFF. DNA of the CDR3: TGTGCCAGCAGTTTGGCCCCACGAGGACAGGGGGCGATTGAGCAGTTCTTC.

The table lists this clonotype with many counts. The chain combines TRBV29-1 with TRBJ1-1; a weak D match, TRBD1 (6 bases). The CDR3 is 13 residues long. The germline V and J ends were trimmed by 6 bases and 2 bases, with 13 bases remaining between them. Germline V CDR1 and CDR2: SQVTM, ANQGSEA. CDR3 in amino acids: CSVAPDRNTEAFF. The CDR3 nucleotides are TGCAGCGTGGCCCCGGACAGAAACACTGAAGCTTTCTTT.

The chain joins TRBV5-5 to TRBJ2-3; D perhaps matches TRBD2 (5 bases). Germline CDR1 SGHKS, CDR2 YYEKEE (reference sequence). The CDR3 length is 14 residues. V lost 4 bases to trimming and J lost 6 bases, with 15 bases between them. The CDR3: CASSQIETGDTQYF. CDR3 DNA: TGTGCCAGCAGCCAGATAGAAACGGGGGATACGCAGTATTTT.

This clonotype was detected ten times or more. This rearrangement joins TRBV7-2 to TRBJ1-6; tentatively, D is TRBD1 (5 bases). The V gene lost 1 base and the J gene lost 8 bases, with 18 bases spanning the gap. The germline CDR1 and CDR2 sequences are SGHTA and FQGNSA. This CDR3 spans 17 amino acids. CDR3 coding DNA: TGTGCCAGCAGCTTAGTACCTCAGGGCGCCTTAGATTCACCCCTCCACTTT. This encodes CASSLVPQGALDSPLHF. The full variable domain, in which reference TRBV7-2 and TRBJ1-6 provide the parts outside the CDR3, is GAGVSQSPSNKVTEKGKDVELRCDPISGHTALYWYRQSLGQGLEFLIYFQGNSAPDKSGLPSDRFSAERTGGSVSTLTIQRTQQEDSAVYLCASSLVPQGALDSPLHFGNGTRLTVT.

There are many counts of this clonotype. The V gene is TRBV4-1, the J gene TRBJ2-3; the match to TRBD1 covers 7 bases. Germline V gene lookup returns CDR1 MGHRA and CDR2 YSYEKL. This CDR3 contains 14 residues. V shed 2 bases and J 3 bases; nucleotides not matched to a gene: 2. The chain's CDR3 is CASSQKGATDTQYF. CDR3 DNA: TGCGCCAGCAGCCAAAAGGGGGCAACAGATACGCAGTATTTT.

At least ten counts were recorded for this clonotype. The V call is TRBV19, the J call TRBJ2-3; no clear D gene. The V end lost 3 bases, the J end lost 3 bases, and 10 bases lay between the germline ends. This CDR3 contains 14 residues. The V gene's germline CDR1 is LNHDA and CDR2 SQIVND (reference sequence). CDR3 nucleotides: TGTGCCAGTAGTATTTTCGGTTCTACAGATACGCAGTATTTT. It yields the protein CASSIFGSTDTQYF. The complete variable domain, with remaining parts taken from reference TRBV19 and TRBJ2-3, reads DGGITQSPKYLFRKEGQNVTLSCEQNLNHDAMYWYRQDPGQGLRLIYYSQIVNDFQKGDIAEGYSVSREKKESFPLTVTSAQKNPTAFYLCASSIFGSTDTQYFGPGTRLTVL.

At least ten counts were recorded for this clonotype. The chain uses TRBV7-2 and TRBJ2-3; TRBD2 matches at 8 bases. Germline trimming cut 4 bases from V and 2 bases from J; bases unmatched to any gene: 5. The CDR3 contains 15 residues. Germline CDR1 is SGHTA and CDR2 is FQGNSA. CDR3 residues: CASSSWTSTTDTQYF. DNA for the CDR3: TGTGCCAGCAGCTCCTGGACTAGCACCACAGATACGCAGTATTTT. Looking up the rest from reference TRBV7-2 and TRBJ2-3 gives the full variable domain: GAGVSQSPSNKVTEKGKDVELRCDPISGHTALYWYRQSLGQGLEFLIYFQGNSAPDKSGLPSDRFSAERTGGSVSTLTIQRTQQEDSAVYLCASSSWTSTTDTQYFGPGTRLTVL.

This clonotype was seen at least ten times. J is TRBJ1-5 and V is TRBV12-3 or TRBV12-4; TRBD1 aligns across 8 bases. The V gene end was trimmed by 1 base and the J gene end by 7 bases; junction bases not matched to a gene: 9. The CDR3 runs 16 residues. The CDR3 sequence: CASSLGTDRARQPQHF. DNA for the CDR3: TGTGCCAGCAGTTTAGGAACGGACAGGGCACGCCAGCCCCAGCATTTT.

This clonotype was seen many times. The chain uses TRBV18 and TRBJ2-1, with TRBD2 matching 16 bases. Losses at the gene ends were 0 bases for V and 8 bases for J; bases not matched to a gene: 1. This CDR3 has 16 amino acids. Germline V gene lookup returns CDR1 KGHSH and CDR2 LQKENI. The CDR3 DNA follows: TGTGCCAGCTCACCACCGGGACTAGCGGGGGGGCATGAGCAGTTCTTC. The encoded protein is CASSPPGLAGGHEQFF. Drawing the rest from reference TRBV18 and TRBJ2-1, the complete variable domain is NAGVMQNPRHLVRRRGQEARLRCSPMKGHSHVYWYRQLPEEGLKFMVYLQKENIIDESGMPKERFSAEFPKEGPSILRIQQVVRGDSAAYFCASSPPGLAGGHEQFFGPGTRLTVL.

This clonotype was recorded at least ten times. Here the CDR3 reads CASRHPGDSQPQHF. Written as DNA, the CDR3 is TGTGCCAGCAGGCACCCGGGGGATAGTCAGCCCCAGCATTTT. This chain uses TRBV7-2 with TRBJ1-5; weak D call: TRBD1 (5 bases). Trimming pared 6 bases from V and 6 bases from J, leaving 15 bases between. Germline CDR1 SGHTA, CDR2 FQGNSA. The CDR3 has 14 residues.

This clonotype has a count of ten or more. The gene calls are TRBV4-1 and TRBJ1-4, with 7 bases matching TRBD1. The V segment lost 5 bases and the J segment 7 bases; nucleotides outside the gene matches: 10. Looked up from germline, CDR1 is MGHRA and CDR2 is YSYEKL. CDR3 length: 15 residues. CDR3 sequence: CASSKTEDRSEKLFF. CDR3 DNA: TGCGCCAGCAGCAAAACGGAGGACAGGAGTGAAAAACTGTTTTTT.